The T cell receptor (beta chain) described here comes from a study of T-cell memory formation after mild COVID-19. This CDR3 region has 14 residues. The junction had 11 bases not matched to a gene; V was cut back by 7 bases and J by 7 bases. Germline V gene lookup returns CDR1 MNHEY and CDR2 SVGAGI. TCRdb re-analysed the 5' RACE reads in MiXCR, keeping a single row per CDR3 protein. The sample comprises under 450,000 distinct CDR3 sequences, more than 20% of which are singletons, and around 13% rests with the top ten. This clonotype originated in an adult woman who had mild COVID-19 (a few samples of this study predate the infection). Cell type and time point are not known. V gene TRBV6-5 combines with J gene TRBJ2-7, with TRBD1 matching over 9 bases. Material: PBMCs or a T cell subset sorted from them (not recorded which). The CDR3 is CASTSGQGAGEQYF. As DNA, the CDR3 is TGTGCCAGCACCTCGGGACAGGGAGCGGGGGAGCAGTACTTC.